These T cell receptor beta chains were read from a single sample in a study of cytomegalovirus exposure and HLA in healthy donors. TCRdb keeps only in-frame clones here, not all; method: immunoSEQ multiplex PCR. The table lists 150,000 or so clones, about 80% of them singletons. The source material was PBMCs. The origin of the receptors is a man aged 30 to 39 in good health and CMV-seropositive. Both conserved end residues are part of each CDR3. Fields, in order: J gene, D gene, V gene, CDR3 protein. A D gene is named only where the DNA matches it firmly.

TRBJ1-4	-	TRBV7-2	CASSPQRTATNEKLFF
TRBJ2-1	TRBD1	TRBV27	CASNSRSGGSLSSYNEQFF
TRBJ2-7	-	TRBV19	CASSIVLGASYEQYF
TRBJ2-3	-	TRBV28	CASSLELARTDTQYF
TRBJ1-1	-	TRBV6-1	CASSFDSGTEAFF
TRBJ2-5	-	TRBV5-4	CASSPGRPGDVRETQYF
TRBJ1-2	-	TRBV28	CASSSPPPVFYGYTF
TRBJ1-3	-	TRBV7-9	CASSLEDKSFSGNTIYF
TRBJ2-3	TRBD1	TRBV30	CAWSGTGASADTQYF
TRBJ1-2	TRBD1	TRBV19	CASYRDRGFDLDGYTF
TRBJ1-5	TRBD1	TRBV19	CASSMTSGGSVKQPQHF
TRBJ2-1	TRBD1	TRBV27	CASSLSGQGDEQFF
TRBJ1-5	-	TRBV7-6	CASSLANRGQPQHF
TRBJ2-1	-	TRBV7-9	CASSFPLPLEQFF
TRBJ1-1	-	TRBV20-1	CSAGRNTEAFF
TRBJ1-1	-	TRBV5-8	CASSLVERRNTEAFF
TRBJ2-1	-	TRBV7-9	CASKLLTGSGNEQFF
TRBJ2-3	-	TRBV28	CASSLPGLSTDTQYF
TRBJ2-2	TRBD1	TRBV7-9	CASSHRDRGFGELFF
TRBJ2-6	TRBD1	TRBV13	CASSSGQGSPNPQSGANVLTF
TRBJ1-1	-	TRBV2	CAGAFRGTEAFF
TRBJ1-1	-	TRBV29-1	CSVVFRPTRGMNTEAFF
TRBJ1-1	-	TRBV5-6	CASSFPGTLTEAFF
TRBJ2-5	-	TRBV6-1	CASSTGPGETQYF
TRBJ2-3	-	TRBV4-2	CASSQDLDTQYF
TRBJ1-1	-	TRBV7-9	CASRGGMNTEAFF
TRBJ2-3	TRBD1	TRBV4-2	CASSQKDRGGHTQYF
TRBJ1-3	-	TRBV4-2	CASSQDYRARNTIYF
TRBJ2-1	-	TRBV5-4	CASSSRAQGSREQFF
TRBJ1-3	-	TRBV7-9	CASSFGIRNGNTIYF
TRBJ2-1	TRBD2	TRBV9	CASSVARGTSFIDEQFF
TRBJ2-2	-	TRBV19	CASSILEDTGELFF
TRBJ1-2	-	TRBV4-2	CASSQVAGPYGYTF
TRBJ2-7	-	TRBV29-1	CSVEEGREQYF
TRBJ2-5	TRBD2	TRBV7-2	CASSLAGLAAETQYF
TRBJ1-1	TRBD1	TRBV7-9	CASGPGQTLMNTEAFF
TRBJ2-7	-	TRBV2	CASSDAYEQYF
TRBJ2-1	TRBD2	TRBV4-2	CASSLEREDNEQFF
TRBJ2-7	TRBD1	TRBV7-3	CASSPRQGQHEQYF
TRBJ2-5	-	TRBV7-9	CASSSPSGVGETQYF
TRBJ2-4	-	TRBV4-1	CASSQDAGDIQYF
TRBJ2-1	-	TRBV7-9	CASSSSNEQFF
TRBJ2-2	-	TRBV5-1	CASSPAGPTVTGELFF
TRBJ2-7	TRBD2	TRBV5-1	CASSLVGTSSYEQYF
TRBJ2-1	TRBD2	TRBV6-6	CASSVPTSGRYNEQFF
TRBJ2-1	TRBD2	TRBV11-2	CASSLLLADPSHEQFF
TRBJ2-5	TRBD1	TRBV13	CASSYGQGSPKETQYF